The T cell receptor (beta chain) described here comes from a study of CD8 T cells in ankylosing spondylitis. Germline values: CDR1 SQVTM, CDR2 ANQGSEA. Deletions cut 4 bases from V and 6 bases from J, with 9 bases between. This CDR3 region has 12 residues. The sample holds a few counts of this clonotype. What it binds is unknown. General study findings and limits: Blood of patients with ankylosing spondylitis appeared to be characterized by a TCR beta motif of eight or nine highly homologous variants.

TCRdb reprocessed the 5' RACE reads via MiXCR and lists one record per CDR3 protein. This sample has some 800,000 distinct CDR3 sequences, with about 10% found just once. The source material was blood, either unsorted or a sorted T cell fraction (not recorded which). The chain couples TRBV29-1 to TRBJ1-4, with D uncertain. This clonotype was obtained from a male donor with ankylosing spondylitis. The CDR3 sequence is CSVGFLHEKLFF. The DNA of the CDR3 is TGCAGCGTTGGATTTCTCCATGAAAAACTGTTTTTT.